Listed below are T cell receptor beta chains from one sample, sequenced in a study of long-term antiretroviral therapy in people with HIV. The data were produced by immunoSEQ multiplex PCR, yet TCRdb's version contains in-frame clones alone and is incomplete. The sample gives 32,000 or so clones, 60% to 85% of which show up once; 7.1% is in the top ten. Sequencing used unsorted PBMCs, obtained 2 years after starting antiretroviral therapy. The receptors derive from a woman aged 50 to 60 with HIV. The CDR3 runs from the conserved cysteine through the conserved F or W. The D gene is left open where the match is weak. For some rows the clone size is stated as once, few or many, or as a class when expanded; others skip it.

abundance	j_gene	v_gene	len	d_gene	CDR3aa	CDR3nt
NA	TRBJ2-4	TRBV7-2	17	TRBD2	CASSLDLLAGRGNIQYF	TGTGCCAGCAGCTTAGACCTCCTAGCGGGGAGAGGAAACATTCAGTACTTC
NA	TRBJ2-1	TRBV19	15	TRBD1	CASSSGDSSYNEQFF	TGTGCCAGTAGTTCAGGGGACAGCTCCTACAATGAGCAGTTCTTC
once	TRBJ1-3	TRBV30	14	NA	CAWTPGTTGNTIYF	TGTGCCTGGACTCCCGGGACGACGGGAAACACCATATATTTT
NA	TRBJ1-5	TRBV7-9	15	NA	CASSFAGSGNQPQHF	TGTGCCAGCAGCTTCGCCGGGAGCGGCAATCAGCCCCAGCATTTT
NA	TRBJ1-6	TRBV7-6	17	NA	CASSPEGTSSYNSPLHF	TGTGCCAGCAGCCCGGAGGGGACAAGCTCCTATAATTCACCCCTCCACTTT
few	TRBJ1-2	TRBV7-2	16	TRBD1	CASSSRTGARGDGYTF	TGTGCCAGCAGCTCACGGACAGGGGCCAGAGGGGATGGCTACACCTTC
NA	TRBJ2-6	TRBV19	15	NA	CASTHIGAGANVLTF	TGTGCCAGTACCCATATCGGCGCTGGGGCCAACGTCCTGACTTTC
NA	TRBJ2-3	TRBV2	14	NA	CASTSPTSTDTQYF	TGTGCCAGCACCAGTCCGACTAGCACAGATACGCAGTATTTT
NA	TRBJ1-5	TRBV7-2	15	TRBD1	CASSLMDRPYQPQHF	TGTGCCAGCAGCTTAATGGACAGGCCCTATCAGCCCCAGCATTTT
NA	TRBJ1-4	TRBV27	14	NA	CASGQDRNNEKLFF	TGTGCCAGCGGCCAAGACAGGAATAATGAAAAACTGTTTTTT
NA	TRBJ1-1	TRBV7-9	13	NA	CASSLDMVAEAFF	TGTGCCAGCAGCTTAGATATGGTGGCTGAAGCTTTCTTT
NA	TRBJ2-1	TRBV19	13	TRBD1	CASNRGQNNEQFF	TGTGCCAGTAATAGGGGGCAGAACAATGAGCAGTTCTTC
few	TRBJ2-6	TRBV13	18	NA	CASSGGGSMNSGANVLTF	TGTGCCAGCAGCGGGGGGGGCTCTATGAACTCTGGGGCCAACGTCCTGACTTTC
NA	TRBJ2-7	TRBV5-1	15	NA	CASSLEWRGGLEQYF	TGCGCCAGCAGCTTGGAGTGGCGCGGGGGCCTGGAGCAGTACTTC
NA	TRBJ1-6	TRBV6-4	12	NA	CASSDGNSPLHF	TGTGCCAGCAGTGATGGTAATTCACCCCTCCACTTT
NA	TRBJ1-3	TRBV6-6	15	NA	CASSYGSGPGNTIYF	TGTGCCAGCAGTTACGGGTCAGGCCCTGGAAACACCATATATTTT
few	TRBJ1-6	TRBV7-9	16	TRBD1	CASSLGQGFYNSPLHF	TGTGCCAGCAGCTTGGGACAGGGATTTTATAATTCACCCCTCCACTTT
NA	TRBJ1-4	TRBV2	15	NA	CASGGGERGGEKLFF	TGTGCCAGCGGGGGTGGCGAAAGGGGCGGCGAAAAACTGTTTTTT
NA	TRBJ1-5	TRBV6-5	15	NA	CASSPGTDWGQPQHF	TGTGCCAGCAGTCCAGGGACGGATTGGGGCCAGCCCCAGCATTTT
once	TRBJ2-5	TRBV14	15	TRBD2	CASSQVGLLQETQYF	TGTGCCAGCAGCCAGGTGGGACTACTCCAAGAGACCCAGTACTTC